This T cell receptor (beta chain) is drawn from a study of shared clonotypes between healthy human individuals. Study-wide results and limits: Naive subsets generally exceeded memory subsets in estimated richness.

On this clone: As yet, its antigen is unknown.

The data were produced by immunoSEQ multiplex PCR, yet TCRdb's version contains in-frame clones alone and is incomplete. The data show a few hundred thousand clones, approximately 97% seen once. CDR3 length equals 14 residues. Trimming left V 7 bases short and J 4 bases short, with 13 bases between. The chain has TRBV23-1 and TRBJ2-2; D remains unclear. Being an ORF, TRBV23-1 has a function that is uncertain. This TCR came from a woman in her twenties or thirties in good health. Source material: naive CD4+ T cells sorted from blood. The subset here: CD45RA+ positively selected. The CDR3 loop reads CASTKEGRTGELFF. The CDR3 DNA sequence: TGCGCCAGCACCAAGGAAGGGCGCACCGGGGAGCTGTTTTTT.